Below are 14 T cell receptor beta chains sequenced from a single sample in a study of cytomegalovirus exposure and HLA in healthy donors. Primers included in the PCR were 60 Vbeta and 13 Jbeta primers. TCRdb keeps only in-frame clones here, not all; method: immunoSEQ multiplex PCR. The sample lists more than 60,000 clones, less than 80% occurring once. The sample taken for sequencing was PBMCs. The receptors originated from a man aged 35-49 years in good health and CMV-seropositive.

The chain links TRBV25-1 to TRBJ1-5, with 8 positions matching TRBD1. The J segment lost 7 bases and the V segment lost 3 bases, leaving 5 bases of the junction unmatched. Germline CDR1 MGHDK, CDR2 SYGVNS. The CDR3 runs to 14 residues. The CDR3 coding sequence is TGTGCCAGCAGTGAGACAGGGGTTGGACAGCCCCAGCATTTT. It codes for CASSETGVGQPQHF.

This clone was detected a few times. The chain recombines TRBV29-1 with TRBJ1-4; possibly TRBD1 for D (5 bases). CDR3 size: 11 residues. Between the trimmed V and J ends, which lost 5 bases and 8 bases, there was a span of 9 bases. The germline V gene has CDR1 SQVTM and CDR2 ANQGSEA. The CDR3 nucleotides are TGCAGCGTTTTGGGGGGGGAAAAACTGTTTTTT. Its translation is CSVLGGEKLFF.

CDR3 sequence reads: CASSQDQAGNEQFF. CDR3 sequence (DNA): TGCGCCAGCAGCCAAGATCAAGCGGGAAATGAGCAGTTCTTC. The V and J genes are TRBV4-1 and TRBJ2-1, with 7 positions matching TRBD2. V shed 0 bases, J shed 7 bases, and the junction held 3 bases outside the gene matches. The CDR3 has 14 amino acids. Germline assignment: CDR1 MGHRA and CDR2 YSYEKL.

The V gene is TRBV7-2, the J gene TRBJ2-3; D is possibly TRBD2 (6 bases). The CDR3 covers 15 residues. The germline V gene encodes CDR1 SGHTA and CDR2 FQGNSA. The V gene lost 2 bases and the J gene lost 2 bases, with 11 bases spanning the gap. Here the CDR3 DNA reads TGTGCCAGCAGCTTAAATCGGGGACTCACAGATACGCAGTATTTT. It codes for CASSLNRGLTDTQYF.

The DNA for the CDR3 is TGTGCCAGCAGTTCTCGGACAGGGCCTAATGAAAAACTGTTTTTT. This encodes CASSSRTGPNEKLFF. This chain links TRBV28 with TRBJ1-4, with TRBD1 identical over 8 bases. The V gene's germline CDR1 is MDHEN and CDR2 SYDVKM. V shed 4 bases, J shed 3 bases, and the junction held 4 bases outside the gene matches. This CDR3 is built from 15 residues.

The genes are TRBV6-1 and TRBJ1-2; 9 bases are shared with TRBD1. Trimming cost V 7 bases and J 2 bases; bases outside gene matches: 5. CDR3 length equals 14 residues. The germline gives CDR1 MNHNS, CDR2 SASEGT. CDR3 protein: CASTRDRENYGYTF. Here the CDR3 DNA reads TGTGCCAGCACCCGGGACAGGGAAAACTATGGCTACACCTTC.

The rearrangement joins TRBV28 to TRBJ1-1; TRBD1 matches at 8 bases. Germline-derived CDR1 and CDR2 are MDHEN and SYDVKM. This CDR3 has 13 residues. The V and J ends lost 10 bases and 6 bases, in that order; junction bases with no gene match: 10. DNA for the CDR3: TGTGCCATTTGTCCCGGGACAGGTTCTGAAGCTTTCTTT. Amino acids: CAICPGTGSEAFF.

The table lists this clone with a few counts. The chain uses TRBV28 and TRBJ2-3; 7 bases are a match to TRBD2. The germline gives CDR1 MDHEN, CDR2 SYDVKM. Losses at the gene ends were 8 bases for V and 8 bases for J; bases not matched to a gene: 13. This CDR3 has 14 amino acids. CDR3 loop: CASSPGGSGGTQYF. The CDR3 DNA sequence: TGTGCCAGCTCCCCCGGAGGTTCGGGGGGTACGCAGTATTTT.

The sample holds one count of this clone. The chain couples TRBV4-1 to TRBJ2-3; perhaps TRBD2 as D (6 bases). Trimming left V 0 bases short and J 4 bases short, with 8 bases between. This CDR3 region has 14 residues. Germline assignment: CDR1 MGHRA and CDR2 YSYEKL. The CDR3 sequence is CASSQEGEADTQYF. The CDR3 nucleotides are TGCGCCAGCAGCCAAGAAGGGGAGGCAGATACGCAGTATTTT.

To note about this clone: Other DNA variants within this sample encode the same CDR3. The chain couples TRBV28 to TRBJ1-5, with 9 bases identical to TRBD1. The CDR3 is 14 amino acids. The germline V gene encodes CDR1 MDHEN and CDR2 SYDVKM. The V gene end was trimmed by 6 bases and the J gene end by 4 bases; junction bases not matched to a gene: 4. As DNA, the CDR3 is TGTGCCAGCAGCCCGGACAGGGGTAATCAGCCCCAGCATTTT. It encodes CASSPDRGNQPQHF.

The chain links TRBV4-3 to TRBJ1-1, with TRBD1 identical over 10 bases. The CDR3 runs 19 residues. V lost 0 bases, J lost 1 base, and 11 bases stayed unmatched. Germline values: CDR1 LGHNA, CDR2 YSLEER. CDR3 residues: CASSQEGQGPGGGNTEAFF. DNA for the CDR3: TGCGCCAGCAGCCAAGAGGGACAGGGGCCCGGGGGGGGGAACACTGAAGCTTTCTTT.

The chain combines TRBV6-5 with TRBJ2-3, with 12 bases lining up with TRBD2. J was trimmed by 1 base and V by 6 bases; bases with no gene match: 2. Per germline, CDR1 MNHEY and CDR2 SVGAGI. The CDR3 extends over 15 amino acids. CDR3 sequence reads: CASSLAGGRTDTQYF. The CDR3, as DNA: TGTGCCAGCAGCCTAGCGGGGGGGCGCACAGATACGCAGTATTTT.

The rearrangement uses TRBV11-2 and TRBJ2-7; TRBD1 agrees at 9 bases. This CDR3 comprises 19 residues. J was trimmed by 3 bases and V by 4 bases; bases with no gene match: 19. Germline assignment: CDR1 SGHAT and CDR2 FQNNGV. This chain's CDR3 is CASSSHPGQGSQDFYEQYF. CDR3 in DNA: TGTGCCAGCAGCTCTCACCCCGGACAGGGGTCCCAAGATTTCTACGAGCAGTACTTC.

V usage is TRBV27 and J usage is TRBJ1-1; 9 bases are a match to TRBD1. The CDR3 runs 16 residues. Unmatched junction bases numbered 9, after V lost 6 bases and J lost 1 base. Germline CDR1 is MNHEY and CDR2 is SMNVEV (reference sequence). CDR3: CASSPGQGRGNTEAFF. CDR3 nucleotides: TGTGCCAGCAGCCCCGGACAGGGGAGGGGGAACACTGAAGCTTTCTTT.